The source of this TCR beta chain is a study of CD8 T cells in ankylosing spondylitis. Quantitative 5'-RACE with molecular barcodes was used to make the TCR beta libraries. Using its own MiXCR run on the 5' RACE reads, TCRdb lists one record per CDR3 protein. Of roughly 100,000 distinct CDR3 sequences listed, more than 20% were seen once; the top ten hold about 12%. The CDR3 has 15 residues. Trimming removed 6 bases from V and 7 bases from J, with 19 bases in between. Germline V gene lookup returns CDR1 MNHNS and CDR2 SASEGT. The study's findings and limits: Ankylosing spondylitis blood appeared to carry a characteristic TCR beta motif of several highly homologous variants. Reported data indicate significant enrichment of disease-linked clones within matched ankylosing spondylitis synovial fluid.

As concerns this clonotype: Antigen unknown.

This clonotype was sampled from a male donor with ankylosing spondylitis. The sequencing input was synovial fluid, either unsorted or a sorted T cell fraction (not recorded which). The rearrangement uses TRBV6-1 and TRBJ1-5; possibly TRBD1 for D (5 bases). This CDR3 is CASRELGRPGQPQHF. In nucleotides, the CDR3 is TGTGCCAGCAGAGAATTGGGGCGGCCGGGCCAGCCCCAGCATTTT.